Reported below is one T cell receptor (beta chain). V lost 2 bases, J lost 7 bases, and 8 bases stayed unmatched. Germline V gene sequence: CDR1 LNHNV, CDR2 YYDKDF (reference sequence). The CDR3 has 15 amino acids. This sample was included in a study of blood T cell repertoires in COVID-19. Background on the study: Sources were T cells, B-cell-depleted T cells, or PBMCs; the material itself was cDNA or gDNA.

In the authors' methods: Cell counts per sample came from amplifying reference gene primers. Some clones are missing from TCRdb's copy, which holds only in-frame ones; the method was immunoSEQ multiplex PCR. V and J calls and clone size follow that table, whereas D and trimming were derived from the DNA. The sample includes some 62,000 clones, approximately 80% seen only once; the top ten take around a sixth. The chain is built from TRBV15 and TRBJ1-1; TRBD1 agrees at 9 bases. The source of this sequence is a man aged 60-69 years with acute or convalescent COVID-19. Source material: peripheral blood. CDR3 sequence: CATSRKSQGAGEAFF. CDR3 DNA: TGTGCCACCAGCAGAAAGTCACAGGGGGCCGGTGAAGCTTTCTTT.